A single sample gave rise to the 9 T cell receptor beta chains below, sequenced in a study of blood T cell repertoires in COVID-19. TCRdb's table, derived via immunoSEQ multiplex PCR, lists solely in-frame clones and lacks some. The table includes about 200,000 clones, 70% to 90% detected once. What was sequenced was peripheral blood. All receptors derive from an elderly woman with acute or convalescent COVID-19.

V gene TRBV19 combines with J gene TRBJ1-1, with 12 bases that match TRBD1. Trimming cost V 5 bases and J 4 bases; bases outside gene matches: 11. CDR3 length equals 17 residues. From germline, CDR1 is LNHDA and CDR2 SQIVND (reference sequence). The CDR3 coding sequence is TGTGCCAGTAGTCCCGGGACAGGGGGCGGTAGGGGCACTGAAGCTTTCTTT. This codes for CASSPGTGGGRGTEAFF.

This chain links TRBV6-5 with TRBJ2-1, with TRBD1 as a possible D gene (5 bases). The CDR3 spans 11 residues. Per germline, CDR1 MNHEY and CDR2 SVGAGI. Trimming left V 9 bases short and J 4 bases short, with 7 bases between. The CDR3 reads CASAGYNEQFF. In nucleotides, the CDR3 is TGTGCCAGTGCAGGGTACAATGAGCAGTTCTTC.

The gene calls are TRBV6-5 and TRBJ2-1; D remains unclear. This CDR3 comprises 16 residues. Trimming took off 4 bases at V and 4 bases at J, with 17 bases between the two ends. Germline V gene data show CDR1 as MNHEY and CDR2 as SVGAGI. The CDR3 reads CASSSSELAAYNEQFF. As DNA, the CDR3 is TGTGCCAGCAGTTCCTCTGAGCTCGCGGCATACAATGAGCAGTTCTTC.

The CDR3 coding sequence is TGCGCCAGCAGCCCCTGGCTAGCGGGGGCCTCGATCTCCTACGAGCAGTACTTC. Its translation: CASSPWLAGASISYEQYF. V is TRBV4-3 and J is TRBJ2-7; 10 nucleotides line up with TRBD2. CDR3 length: 18 residues. The junction had 12 bases not matched to a gene; V was cut back by 4 bases and J by 0 bases. Germline V gene data show CDR1 as LGHNA and CDR2 as YSLEER.

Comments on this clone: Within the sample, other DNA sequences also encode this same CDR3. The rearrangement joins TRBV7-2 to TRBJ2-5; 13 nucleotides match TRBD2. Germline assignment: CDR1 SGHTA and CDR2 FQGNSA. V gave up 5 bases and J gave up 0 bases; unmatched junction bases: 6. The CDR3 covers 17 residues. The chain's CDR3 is CASSPRTSGGYQETQYF. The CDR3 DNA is TGTGCCAGCAGCCCCCGGACTAGCGGGGGATACCAAGAGACCCAGTACTTC.

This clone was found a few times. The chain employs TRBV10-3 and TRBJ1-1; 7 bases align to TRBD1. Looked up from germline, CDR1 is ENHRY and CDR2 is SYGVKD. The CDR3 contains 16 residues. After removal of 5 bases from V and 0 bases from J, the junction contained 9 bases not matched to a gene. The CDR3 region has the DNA TGTGCCATCAGTCCGGGACAGACGATAATGAACACTGAAGCTTTCTTT. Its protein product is CAISPGQTIMNTEAFF.

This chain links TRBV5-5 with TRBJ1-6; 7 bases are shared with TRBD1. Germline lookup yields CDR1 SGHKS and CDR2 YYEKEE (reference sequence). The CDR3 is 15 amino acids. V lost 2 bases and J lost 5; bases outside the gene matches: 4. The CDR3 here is CASSFHDRDNSPLHF. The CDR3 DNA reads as TGTGCCAGCAGCTTTCACGACAGGGATAATTCACCCCTCCACTTT.

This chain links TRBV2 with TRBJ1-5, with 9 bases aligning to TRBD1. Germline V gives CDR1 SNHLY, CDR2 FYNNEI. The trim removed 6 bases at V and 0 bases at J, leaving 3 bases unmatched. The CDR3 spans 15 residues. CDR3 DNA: TGTGCCAGCAGGGAACAGGGGGCTAGCAATCAGCCCCAGCATTTT. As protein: CASREQGASNQPQHF.

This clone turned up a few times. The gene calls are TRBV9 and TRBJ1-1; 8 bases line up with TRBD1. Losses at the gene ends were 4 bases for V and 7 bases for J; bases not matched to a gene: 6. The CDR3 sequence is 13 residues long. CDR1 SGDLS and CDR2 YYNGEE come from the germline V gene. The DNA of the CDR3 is TGTGCCAGCAGCCCAGGGGGCTTCGGTGAAGCTTTCTTT. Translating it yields CASSPGGFGEAFF.